This TCR beta chain comes out of a study of vaccination effects on CD4 cells after COVID-19. Study context: ViraFEST expansion of antigen-specific CD4+ T cells with viral peptide pools preceded sequencing. Findings of the study overall: At late timepoints after vaccination, vaccine- and infection-induced clones shrank markedly. Researchers reported few convalescent patients and no early post-infection timepoints in the study.

Concerning this clone itself: Its antigen is not identified.

The authors isolated CD4+ T cells after roughly eleven days of culture. All participants had two doses of either the BNT162b2 or mRNA-1273 vaccine. The healthy vaccine recipients, who had no prior SARS-CoV-2 infection, showed negative nucleocapsid antibodies. Sequencing used immunoSEQ multiplex PCR; TCRdb keeps in-frame clones, though not all of them. The sample holds approximately 70,000 clones, 73% seen once. Germline CDR1 and CDR2: LGHDT and YNNKEL (reference sequence). Trimming stripped 5 bases from V and 6 bases from J, with 11 bases between. The CDR3 is made up of 14 amino acids. J is TRBJ1-6 and V is TRBV3-1 (or the pseudogene TRBV3-2); D is possibly TRBD1 (5 bases). Specimen: CD4+ T cells from PBMCs cultured without peptide, collected after COVID-19 vaccination. The receptor comes from a human donor who received a COVID-19 vaccine. The CDR3 here is CASSIGQINSPLHF. The CDR3 DNA sequence: TGTGCCAGCAGCATAGGACAAATTAATTCACCCCTCCACTTT.